This T cell receptor beta chain was captured by sequencing in a study of T cells in Graves' hyperthyroidism and ophthalmopathy. It was RNA transcripts that yielded the amplified TCR beta CDR3 regions. The TCR CDR3 was amplified in a first-round RT-PCR using the HTBI primer set. TCRdb reanalysed the multiplex PCR reads using MiXCR and keeps one entry per CDR3 protein. The repertoire holds approximately 600,000 distinct CDR3 sequences, 15% to 20% seen once, with less than 4.5% in the top ten. This clonotype showed up just a few times. The junction had 9 bases not matched to a gene; V was cut back by 3 bases and J by 4 bases. This CDR3 region has 15 residues. Germline V gene sequence: CDR1 SGHTS, CDR2 YDEGEE.

The source of this sequence is a young woman with Graves' hyperthyroidism. V and J are TRBV5-8 and TRBJ2-7, with 8 bases fitting TRBD1. Sequencing was carried out using blood. The CDR3 nucleotides read TGTGCCAGCAGCTCTCCGGGACAGGACAATTACGAGCAGTACTTC. Translating gives CASSSPGQDNYEQYF.